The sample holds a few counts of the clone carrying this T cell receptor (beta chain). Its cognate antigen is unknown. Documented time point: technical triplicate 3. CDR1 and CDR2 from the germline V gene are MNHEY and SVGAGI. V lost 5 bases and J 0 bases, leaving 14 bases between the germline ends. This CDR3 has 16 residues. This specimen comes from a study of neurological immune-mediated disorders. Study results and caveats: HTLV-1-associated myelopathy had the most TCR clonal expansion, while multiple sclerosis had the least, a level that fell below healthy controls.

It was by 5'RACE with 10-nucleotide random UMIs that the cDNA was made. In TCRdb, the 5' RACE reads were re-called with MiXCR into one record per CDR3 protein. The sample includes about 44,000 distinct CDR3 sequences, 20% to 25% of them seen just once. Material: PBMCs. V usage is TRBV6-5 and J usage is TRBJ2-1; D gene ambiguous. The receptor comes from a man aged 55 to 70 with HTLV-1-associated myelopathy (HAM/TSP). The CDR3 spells CASSGAGESSYNEQFF. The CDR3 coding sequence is TGTGCCAGCAGTGGAGCAGGAGAAAGCTCCTACAATGAGCAGTTCTTC.